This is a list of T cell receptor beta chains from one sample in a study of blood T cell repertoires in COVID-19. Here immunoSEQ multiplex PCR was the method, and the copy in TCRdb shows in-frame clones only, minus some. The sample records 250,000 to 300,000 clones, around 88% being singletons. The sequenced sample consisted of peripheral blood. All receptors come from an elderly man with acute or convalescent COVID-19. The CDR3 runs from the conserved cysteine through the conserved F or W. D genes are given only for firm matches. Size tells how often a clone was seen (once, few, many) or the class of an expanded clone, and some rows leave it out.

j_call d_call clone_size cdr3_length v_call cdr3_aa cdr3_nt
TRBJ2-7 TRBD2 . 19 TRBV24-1 CATSPLAGGGATVRYEQYF TGTGCCACCAGTCCCCTCGCCGGGGGGGGCGCGACGGTGCGCTACGAGCAGTACTTC
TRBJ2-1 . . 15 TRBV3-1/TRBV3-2 CASSWGAERGNEQFF TGTGCCAGCAGCTGGGGGGCTGAGCGGGGCAATGAGCAGTTCTTC
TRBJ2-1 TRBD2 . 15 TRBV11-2 CASSLGGLAYNEQFF TGTGCCAGCAGCTTAGGCGGACTAGCCTACAATGAGCAGTTCTTC
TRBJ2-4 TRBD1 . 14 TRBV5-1 CASSKQGAQGIQYF TGCGCCAGCAGCAAACAGGGGGCGCAGGGCATTCAGTACTTC
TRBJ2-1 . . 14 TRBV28 CASRAELSYNEQFF TGTGCCAGCAGAGCGGAACTTTCCTACAATGAGCAGTTCTTC
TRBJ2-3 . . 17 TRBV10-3 CAISDLIGASAKDTQYF TGTGCCATCAGTGACCTGATTGGGGCTAGCGCGAAAGATACGCAGTATTTT
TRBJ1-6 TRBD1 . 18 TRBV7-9 CASSLDRGISSYNSPLHF TGTGCCAGCAGCTTAGACAGGGGCATAAGCTCCTATAATTCACCCCTCCACTTT
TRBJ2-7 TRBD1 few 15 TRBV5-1 CASSLGIQGVSEQYF TGCGCCAGCAGCTTGGGGATACAGGGGGTGAGTGAGCAGTACTTC
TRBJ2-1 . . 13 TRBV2 CASTQDIYNEQFF TGTGCCAGCACTCAGGACATCTACAATGAGCAGTTCTTC
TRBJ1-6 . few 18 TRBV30 CACSSCGNKSSYNSPLHF TGTGCCTGCTCAAGTTGCGGGAATAAGAGCTCCTATAATTCACCCCTCCACTTT
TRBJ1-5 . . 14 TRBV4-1 CASSKGLDDQPQHF TGCGCCAGCAGCAAGGGACTAGATGATCAGCCCCAGCATTTT
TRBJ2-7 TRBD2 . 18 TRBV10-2 CASSEVGLAGGRVYEQYF TGCGCCAGCAGTGAGGTGGGACTAGCGGGAGGGCGTGTCTACGAGCAGTACTTC
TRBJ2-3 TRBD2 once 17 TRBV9 CASSVGLAGAGADTQYF TGTGCCAGCAGCGTTGGGCTAGCGGGAGCCGGTGCAGATACGCAGTATTTT
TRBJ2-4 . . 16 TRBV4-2 CASSQDGGPAKNIQYF TGTGCCAGCAGCCAGGATGGCGGCCCGGCCAAAAACATTCAGTACTTC
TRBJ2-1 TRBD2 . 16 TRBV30 CAWRLMASGSYNEQFF TGTGCCTGGAGGCTAATGGCTAGCGGCTCCTACAATGAGCAGTTCTTC
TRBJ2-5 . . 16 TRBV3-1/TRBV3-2 CASSQDPMSSLETQYF TGTGCCAGCAGCCAAGATCCGATGAGTAGCTTGGAGACCCAGTACTTC
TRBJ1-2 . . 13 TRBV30 CAWVKEGSYGYTF TGTGCCTGGGTTAAGGAGGGAAGCTATGGCTACACCTTC
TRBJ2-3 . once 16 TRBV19 CASRPRPNRFTDTQYF TGTGCCAGTAGACCCCGCCCGAACCGGTTCACAGATACGCAGTATTTT
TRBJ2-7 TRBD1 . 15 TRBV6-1 CASSEAGQGSYEQYF TGTGCCAGCAGTGAAGCCGGACAGGGTTCCTACGAGCAGTACTTC
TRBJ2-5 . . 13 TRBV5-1 CASSLGGQETQYF TGCGCCAGCAGCTTGGGCGGCCAAGAGACCCAGTACTTC
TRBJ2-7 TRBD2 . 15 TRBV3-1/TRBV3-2 CASSRFVSGEYEQYF TGTGCCAGCAGCCGCTTTGTTAGCGGGGAGTACGAGCAGTACTTC
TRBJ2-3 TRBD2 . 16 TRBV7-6 CASSRRGGGRVDTQYF TGTGCCAGCAGCCGACGCGGGGGCGGGAGGGTAGATACGCAGTATTTT
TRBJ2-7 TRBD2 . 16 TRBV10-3 CAISGRTSGGFYEQYF TGTGCCATCAGTGGGAGGACTAGCGGGGGATTTTACGAGCAGTACTTC
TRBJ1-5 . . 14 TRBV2 CASSETWGDQPQHF TGTGCCAGCAGTGAAACGTGGGGGGATCAGCCCCAGCATTTT
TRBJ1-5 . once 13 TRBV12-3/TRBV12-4 CASRGGEYQPQHF TGTGCCAGCCGGGGGGGGGAGTACCAGCCCCAGCATTTT
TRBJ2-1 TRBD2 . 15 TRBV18 CASSKLAASYNEQFF TGTGCCAGCTCAAAACTAGCGGCCTCCTACAATGAGCAGTTCTTC
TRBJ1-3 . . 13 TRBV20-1 CSASAGAGNTIYF TGCAGTGCTAGTGCCGGGGCTGGAAACACCATATATTTT
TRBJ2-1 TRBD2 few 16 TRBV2 CASSPNSGGAYNEQFF TGTGCCAGCAGTCCTAATAGCGGGGGAGCCTACAATGAGCAGTTCTTC
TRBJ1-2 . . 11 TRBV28 CAARTADIYTF TGTGCCGCAAGGACTGCCGACATCTACACCTTC
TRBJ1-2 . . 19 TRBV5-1 CASSVGPGGPGIAIPIYTF .
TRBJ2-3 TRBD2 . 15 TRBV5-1 CASSLVSGGLDTQYF TGCGCCAGCAGCTTGGTTAGCGGGGGGTTAGATACGCAGTATTTT
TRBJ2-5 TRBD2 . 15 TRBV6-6 CASRTGLAGQETQYF TGTGCCAGCAGGACGGGACTAGCGGGACAAGAGACCCAGTACTTC
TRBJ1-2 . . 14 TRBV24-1 CATSDPPALWWYTF TGTGCCACCAGTGACCCGCCTGCCCTATGGTGGTACACCTTC
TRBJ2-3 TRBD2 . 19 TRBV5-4 CASSLASGGAGLGTDTQYF TGTGCCAGCAGCTTGGCTAGCGGGGGGGCGGGTCTGGGCACAGATACGCAGTATTTT
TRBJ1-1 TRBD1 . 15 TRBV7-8 CASSPRQGALTEAFF TGTGCCAGCAGCCCGCGACAGGGGGCGCTTACTGAAGCTTTCTTT
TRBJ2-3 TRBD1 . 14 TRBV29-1 CSVAGTGKTDTQYF TGCAGCGTTGCAGGGACAGGCAAGACAGATACGCAGTATTTT
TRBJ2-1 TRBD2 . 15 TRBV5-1 CASSPGLAGEAEQFF TGCGCCAGCAGCCCGGGACTAGCGGGAGAGGCTGAGCAGTTCTTC
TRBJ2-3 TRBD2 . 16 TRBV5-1 CASSLGASGGTDTQYF TGCGCCAGCAGCTTGGGTGCTAGCGGAGGCACAGATACGCAGTATTTT
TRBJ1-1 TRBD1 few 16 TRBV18 CASSATTGGPNTEAFF TGTGCCAGCTCAGCTACGACAGGGGGGCCGAACACTGAAGCTTTCTTT
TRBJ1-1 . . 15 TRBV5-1 CASSTGGGTNTEAFF TGCGCCAGCAGCACTGGTGGGGGGACGAACACTGAAGCTTTCTTT
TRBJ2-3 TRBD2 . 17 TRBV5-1 CASSLARLAGGVTTQYF TGCGCCAGCAGCTTGGCCAGACTAGCGGGGGGCGTTACGACGCAGTATTTT
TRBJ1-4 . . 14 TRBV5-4 CASSVGGTNEKLFF TGTGCCAGCAGCGTCGGAGGGACTAATGAAAAACTGTTTTTT
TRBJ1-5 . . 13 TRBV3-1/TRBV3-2 CASSQYGNQPQHF TGTGCCAGCAGCCAATATGGCAATCAGCCCCAGCATTTT
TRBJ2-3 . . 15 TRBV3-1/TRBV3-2 CASSQDLSRTDTQYF TGTGCCAGCAGCCAAGATCTATCTCGCACAGATACGCAGTATTTT
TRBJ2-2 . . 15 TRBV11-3 CASSLRTGSTGELFF TGTGCCAGCAGCTTACGCACAGGGAGCACCGGGGAGCTGTTTTTT
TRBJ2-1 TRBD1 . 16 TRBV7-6 CASSLAGQGGGNEQFF TGTGCCAGCAGCTTAGCAGGACAGGGGGGAGGAAATGAGCAGTTCTTC
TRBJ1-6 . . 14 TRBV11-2 CASSAGHGSSPLHF TGTGCCAGCAGCGCGGGGCATGGGAGTTCACCCCTCCACTTT